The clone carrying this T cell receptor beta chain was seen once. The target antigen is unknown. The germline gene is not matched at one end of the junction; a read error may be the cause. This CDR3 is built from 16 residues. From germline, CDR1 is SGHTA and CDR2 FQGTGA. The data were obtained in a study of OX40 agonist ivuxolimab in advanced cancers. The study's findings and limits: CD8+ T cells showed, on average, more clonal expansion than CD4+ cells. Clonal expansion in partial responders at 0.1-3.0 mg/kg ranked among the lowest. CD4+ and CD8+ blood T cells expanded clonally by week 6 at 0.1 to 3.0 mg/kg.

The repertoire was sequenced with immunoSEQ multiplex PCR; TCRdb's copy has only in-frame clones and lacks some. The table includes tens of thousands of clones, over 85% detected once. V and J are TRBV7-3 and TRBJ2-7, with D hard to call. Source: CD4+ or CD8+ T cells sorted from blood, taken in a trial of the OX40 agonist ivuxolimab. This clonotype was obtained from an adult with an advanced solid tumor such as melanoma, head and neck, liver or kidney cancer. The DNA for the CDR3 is TGCGCCAGCAGCCAACCACTCGTGGGCGATGGCGACGAGCAGTACTTC. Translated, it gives CASSQPLVGDGDEQYF. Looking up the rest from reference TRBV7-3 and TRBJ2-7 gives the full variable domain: GAGVSQTPSNKVTEKGKYVELRCDPISGHTALYWYRQSLGQGPEFLIYFQGTGAADDSGLPNDRFFAVRPEGSVSTLKIQRTERGDSAVYLCASSQPLVGDGDEQYFGPGTRLTVT.